This T cell receptor beta chain was observed in a study of shared clonotypes between healthy human individuals. The naive CD8 population came from CD45RO-negative cells selected for CCR7, without terminally differentiated effector memory CD45RA+ cells. The CDR3 is 15 amino acids. Germline CDR1 and CDR2: MNHEY and SMNVEV (reference sequence). Trimming cost V 7 bases and J 2 bases, with 14 bases left between them. Using immunoSEQ multiplex PCR, the repertoire was profiled, and TCRdb retains in-frame clones only, with some absent. The data show some 2,000,000 clones, about 95% seen once. The sequenced sample consisted of naive CD8+ T cells sorted from blood. The genes are TRBV27 and TRBJ2-2; D is tentatively TRBD1 or TRBD2 (5 bases each). The sequence derives from a man between 18 and 29 years old in good health. CDR3 sequence (DNA): TGTGCCAGCACTACAGGTCTAGCAAACACCGGGGAGCTGTTTTTT. Encoded protein: CASTTGLANTGELFF.